This T cell receptor beta chain was retrieved from a study of T cells in localized non-small cell lung cancer. General study results and limits: Longer overall survival was seen with higher T cell density measured in blood. Adjacent uninvolved lung had the highest clonality, suggesting focused antigen responses.

This table comes from immunoSEQ multiplex PCR, and its TCRdb copy is limited to in-frame clones, with some not included. The sample gives more than 11,000 clones, 89% of which show up once; approximately 2.7% is in the top ten. A note on this clone: Its antigen remains unknown.

Losses at the gene ends were 3 bases for V and 2 bases for J; bases not matched to a gene: 6. This CDR3 comprises 16 residues. Germline V gene data show CDR1 as LNHDA and CDR2 as SQIVND (reference sequence). The receptor was isolated from a man aged 40 to 69 with stage III lung adenocarcinoma. The chain has TRBV19 and TRBJ2-3; 9 positions match TRBD2. The sample here was peripheral blood mononuclear cells, taken before any cancer treatment. The CDR3 nucleotides read TGTGCCAGTAGTATCTTGACTAGCGGTTTCACAGATACGCAGTATTTT. This translates into CASSILTSGFTDTQYF.